This T cell receptor beta chain was captured by sequencing in a study of blood T cells in healthy people across ages. Study-level background: Capture by template switching was about one barcoded beta molecule per two T cells.

Study results and limitations: TCR beta diversity correlated strongly with naive T cell percentage.

Donors each provided 8 to 10 milliliters of peripheral blood. Then a second PCR, running roughly 7 to 12 cycles, was carried out with a sample-barcoded 5' primer and a J-beta primer mix. A template-switch adaptor containing 12 random nucleotides labeled each cDNA molecule. Each CDR3 protein is one row after TCRdb ran MiXCR on the 5' RACE reads. Here the sample spans approximately 1.5 million distinct CDR3 sequences, about 32% being singletons. This clonotype was recorded once. The antigen is not known. Germline loops: CDR1 SEHNR, CDR2 FQNEAQ (reference sequence). The CDR3 runs 16 residues. Sequences were obtained from blood. V and J are TRBV7-9 and TRBJ2-1; 8 nucleotides match TRBD2. The end of the DNA fits TRBJ2-7 better, so the J call may be wrong. This sequence was found in a woman in her twenties or thirties in good health. The CDR3: CASSSIAGRAYNEQYF. The CDR3 DNA sequence: TGTGCCAGCAGCTCAATAGCCGGGAGGGCCTACAATGAGCAGTACTTC.